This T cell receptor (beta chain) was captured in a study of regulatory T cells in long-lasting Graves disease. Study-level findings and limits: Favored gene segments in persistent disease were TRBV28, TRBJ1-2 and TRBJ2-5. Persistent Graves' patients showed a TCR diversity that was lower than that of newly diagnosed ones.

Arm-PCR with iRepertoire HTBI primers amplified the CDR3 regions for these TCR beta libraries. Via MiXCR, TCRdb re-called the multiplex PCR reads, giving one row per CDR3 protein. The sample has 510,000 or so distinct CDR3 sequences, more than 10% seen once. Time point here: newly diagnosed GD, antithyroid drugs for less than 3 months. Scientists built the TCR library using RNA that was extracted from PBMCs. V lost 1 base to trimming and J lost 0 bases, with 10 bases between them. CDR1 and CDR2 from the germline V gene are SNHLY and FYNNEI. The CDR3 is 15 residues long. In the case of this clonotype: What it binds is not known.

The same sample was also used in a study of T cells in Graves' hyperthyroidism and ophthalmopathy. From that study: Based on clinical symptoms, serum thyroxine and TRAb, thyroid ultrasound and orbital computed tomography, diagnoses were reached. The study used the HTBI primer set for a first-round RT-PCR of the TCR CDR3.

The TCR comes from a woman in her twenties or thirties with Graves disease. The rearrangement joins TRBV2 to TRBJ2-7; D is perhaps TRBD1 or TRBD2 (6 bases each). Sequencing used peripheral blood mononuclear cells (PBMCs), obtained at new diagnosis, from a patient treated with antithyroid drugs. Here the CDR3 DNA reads TGTGCCAGCAGTGAAGGGGGGGCGCTCTCCTACGAGCAGTACTTC. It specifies CASSEGGALSYEQYF.